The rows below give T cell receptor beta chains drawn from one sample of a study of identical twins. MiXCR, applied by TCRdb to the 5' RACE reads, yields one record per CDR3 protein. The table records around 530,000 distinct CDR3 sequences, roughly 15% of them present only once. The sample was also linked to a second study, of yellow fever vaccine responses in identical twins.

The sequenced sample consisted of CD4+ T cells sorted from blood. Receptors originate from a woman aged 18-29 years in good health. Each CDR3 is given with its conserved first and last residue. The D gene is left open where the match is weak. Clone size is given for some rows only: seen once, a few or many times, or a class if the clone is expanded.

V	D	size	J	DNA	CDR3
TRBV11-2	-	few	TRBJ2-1	TGTGCCAGCAGCTTAGTAGGCGGGTACGATGAGCAGTTCTTC	CASSLVGGYDEQFF
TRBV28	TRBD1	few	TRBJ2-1	TGTGCCAGCAGTTTTAGGGACAGGGTTGTCAATGAGCAGTTCTTC	CASSFRDRVVNEQFF
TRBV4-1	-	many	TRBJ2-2	TGCGCCAGCAGCCAAGATGGAGGAATAGTGAACACCGGGGAGCTGTTTTTT	CASSQDGGIVNTGELFF
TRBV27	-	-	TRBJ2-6	TGTGCCAGCACCCCGCGGGGCGGTCTCTCTGGGGCCAACGTCCTGACTTTC	CASTPRGGLSGANVLTF
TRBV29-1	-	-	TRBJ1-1	TGCAGCGTTGAAGTGATAAGGGACACTGAAGCTTTCTTT	CSVEVIRDTEAFF
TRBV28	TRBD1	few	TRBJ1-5	TGTGCCAGCAGTCCTTGGGACAGGCAATGGCAGCCCCAGCATTTT	CASSPWDRQWQPQHF
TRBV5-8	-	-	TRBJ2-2	TGTGCCAGCAGCTTGCGAGGATGGGACACCGGGGAGCTGTTTTTT	CASSLRGWDTGELFF
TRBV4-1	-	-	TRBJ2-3	TGCGCCAGCAGCGCACAACAGGGTGTCCTCACAGATACGCAGTATTTT	CASSAQQGVLTDTQYF
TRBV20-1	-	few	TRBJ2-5	TGCAGTGCTAGAGGCCGACAGCTAGAGACCCAGTACTTC	CSARGRQLETQYF
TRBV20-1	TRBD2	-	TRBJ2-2	TGCAGTGCTATGGGACTAGCGGGCACCGGGGAGCTGTTTTTT	CSAMGLAGTGELFF
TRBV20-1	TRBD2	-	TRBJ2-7	TGCAGTGCTAGGGCGGGGGACCTCAGCTCCTACGAGCAGTACTTC	CSARAGDLSSYEQYF
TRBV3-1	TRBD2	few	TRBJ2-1	TGTGCCAGCAGCAGAGGGACTAGCGCGTACAATGAGCAGTTCTTC	CASSRGTSAYNEQFF
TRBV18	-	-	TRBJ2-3	TGTGCCAGCTCGCTGGTCTTGGCAGATACGCAGTATTTT	CASSLVLADTQYF
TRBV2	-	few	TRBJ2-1	TGTGCCAGCAGTGACGTCGATGAGCAGTTCTTC	CASSDVDEQFF
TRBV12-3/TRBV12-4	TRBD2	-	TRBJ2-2	TGTGCCAGCAGTTTTTTCCGAAGACTAGCGGGAGTAGACACCGGGGAGCTGTTTTTT	CASSFFRRLAGVDTGELFF
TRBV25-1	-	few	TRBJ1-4	TGTGCCAGCACCCCAAGGGGGGACTCAACTAATGAAAAACTGTTTTTT	CASTPRGDSTNEKLFF
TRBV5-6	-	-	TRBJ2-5	TGTGCCAGCAGCTTCGGTAGCTCGAACCGGGAGACCCAGTACTTC	CASSFGSSNRETQYF
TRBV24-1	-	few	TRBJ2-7	TGTGCCACCAGTGATGGGTCCAGTGCGGGATTTGAGCAGTACTTC	CATSDGSSAGFEQYF
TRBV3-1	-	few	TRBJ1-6	TGTGCCAGCAGCCAAGACTATTCACCCCTCCACTTT	CASSQDYSPLHF
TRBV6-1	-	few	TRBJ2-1	TGTGCCAGCAGTGACCCTGGGCACAATGAGCAGTTCTTC	CASSDPGHNEQFF
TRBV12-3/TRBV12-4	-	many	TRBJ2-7	TGTGCCAGCAGTCGGGACATCTACGAGCAGTACTTC	CASSRDIYEQYF
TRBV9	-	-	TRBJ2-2	TGTGCCAGCAGCGCGGGAACTCTGAACACCGGGGAGCTGTTTTTT	CASSAGTLNTGELFF
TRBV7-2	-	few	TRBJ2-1	TGTGCCAGCAGCTTGATCGGCTCCTACAATGAGCAGTTCTTC	CASSLIGSYNEQFF
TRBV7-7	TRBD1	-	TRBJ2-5	TGTGCCAGCAGCTCGCTCCAGGGGGTCGGGGAGACCCAGTACTTC	CASSSLQGVGETQYF
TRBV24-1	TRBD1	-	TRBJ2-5	TGTGCCACCAGAAGGACAGGGAAAGAGACCCAGTACTTC	CATRRTGKETQYF
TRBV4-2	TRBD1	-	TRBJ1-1	TGTGCCAGCAGCCAAGTACAGGGGTCAAACACTGAAGCTTTCTTT	CASSQVQGSNTEAFF
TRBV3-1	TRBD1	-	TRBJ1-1	TGTGCCAGCAGCCAAAGCAACAGGGGGATTAACACTGAAGCTTTCTTT	CASSQSNRGINTEAFF
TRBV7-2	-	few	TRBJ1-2	TGTGCCAGCAGCCCATACGAGGGGTGGCTCTATGGCTACACCTTC	CASSPYEGWLYGYTF
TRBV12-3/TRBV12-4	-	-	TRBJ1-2	TGTGCCAGCAGTTTTACCGCGGACCATGGCTACACCTTC	CASSFTADHGYTF
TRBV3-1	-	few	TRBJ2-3	TGTGCCAGCAGCCAAGGGGACAGTGGGGGGTTTGTTACGCAGTATTTT	CASSQGDSGGFVTQYF
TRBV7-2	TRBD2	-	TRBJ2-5	TGTGCCAGCAGCTCGGGACTAGCGTGGGAGACCCAGTACTTC	CASSSGLAWETQYF
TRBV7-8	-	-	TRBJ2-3	TGTGCCAGCAGCGCACTAGGGGATACGCAGTATTTT	CASSALGDTQYF
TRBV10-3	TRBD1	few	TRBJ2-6	TGTGCCATCAGTGAGTCGAGCGGGACAGGGGGGTCTGGGGCCAACGTCCTGACTTTC	CAISESSGTGGSGANVLTF
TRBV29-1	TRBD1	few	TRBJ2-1	TGCAGCGTTGCCCGGGACAGAACCTACAATGAGCAGTTCTTC	CSVARDRTYNEQFF
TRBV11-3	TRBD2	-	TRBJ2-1	TGTGCCAGCAGCCCAGTTGGGGGAGGGCCTTCCTACAATGAGCAGTTCTTC	CASSPVGGGPSYNEQFF
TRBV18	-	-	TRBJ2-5	TGTGCCAGCTCACCGAGAGGGGAGAGGGAGACCCAGTACTTC	CASSPRGERETQYF
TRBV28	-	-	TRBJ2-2	TGTGCCAGCAGTTTTGGATACCCCAGGGAAAAGAACACCGGGGAGCTGTTTTTT	CASSFGYPREKNTGELFF
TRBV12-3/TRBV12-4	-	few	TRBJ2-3	TGTGCCAGCAGGGAACGAAATACGCAGTATTTT	CASRERNTQYF